Listed here is a single TCR beta chain. The CDR3 has 15 residues. V trimming: 6 bases; J trimming: 0 bases; junction bases outside the gene matches: 4. The germline V gene encodes CDR1 SGHTA and CDR2 FQGNSA. TCRdb passed the 5' RACE reads through MiXCR, listing each CDR3 protein once. The sample includes tens of thousands of distinct CDR3 sequences, 10% to 15% of them seen just once. The data were obtained in a study of early T cells in non-severe SARS-CoV-2 infection. Material: whole blood. The J gene is TRBJ2-3, the V gene TRBV7-2, with TRBD1 matching 9 bases. This TCR came from an adult who was a healthcare worker with PCR-confirmed SARS-CoV-2 infection or an uninfected control (not recorded which). The CDR3, as DNA: TGTGCCAGCAGGAAAACAGGGGGCAGCACAGATACGCAGTATTTT. Protein sequence: CASRKTGGSTDTQYF.